This is a list of T cell receptor beta chains from one sample in a study of cytomegalovirus exposure and HLA in healthy donors. Some clones are missing from TCRdb's copy, which holds only in-frame ones; the method was immunoSEQ multiplex PCR. The table has 200,000 to 250,000 clones, roughly 84% seen once; the top ten hold 2% to 2.5%. Sequenced material: PBMCs. All receptors come from a woman between 18 and 30 years old in good health and CMV-seropositive. The CDR3 runs from the conserved cysteine through the conserved F or W. The D gene is left open where the match is weak. The listing skips clone size in some rows; elsewhere it reads once, few, many or a size class.

clone_size j_call v_call d_call cdr3_aa cdr3_nt
few TRBJ2-2 TRBV9 TRBD2 CASSPKGRDTGELFF TGTGCCAGCAGCCCGAAGGGGAGGGACACCGGGGAGCTGTTTTTT
. TRBJ2-7 TRBV20-1 . CSARDPFEQYF TGCAGTGCTAGAGACCCCTTCGAGCAGTACTTC
. TRBJ2-7 TRBV19 TRBD1 CASSPGTGAYEQYF TGTGCCAGTAGTCCCGGGACAGGGGCTTACGAGCAGTACTTC
. TRBJ1-1 TRBV5-1 . CASSLLRGSTEAFF TGCGCCAGCAGCTTGTTGAGGGGGTCTACTGAAGCTTTCTTT
once TRBJ2-7 TRBV9 . CASSQTSGTRMGEQYF TGTGCCAGCAGCCAGACCTCGGGGACTCGAATGGGGGAGCAGTACTTC
. TRBJ1-2 TRBV10-3 TRBD1 CAISERDRSRAGYTF TGTGCCATCAGTGAGAGGGACAGGAGTCGCGCTGGCTACACCTTC
once TRBJ2-1 TRBV30 . CAWSLPPHEQFF TGTGCCTGGAGTCTTCCCCCCCATGAGCAGTTCTTC
. TRBJ1-1 TRBV6-1 . CATKVPGAFF TGTGCCACCAAAGTTCCAGGAGCTTTCTTT
. TRBJ2-1 TRBV6-5 TRBD2 CASTERDSPYNEQFF TGTGCCAGCACGGAGCGGGATTCACCCTACAATGAGCAGTTCTTC
. TRBJ2-3 TRBV7-9 . CASTSTDTQYF TGTGCCAGCACAAGCACAGATACGCAGTATTTT
. TRBJ1-2 TRBV19 TRBD1 CASTISRRGNYGYTF TGTGCCAGTACCATCTCCCGCAGGGGGAACTATGGCTACACCTTC
. TRBJ1-3 TRBV5-6 . CASSSLDSGNTIYF TGTGCCAGCAGCTCCCTAGACTCTGGAAACACCATATATTTT
. TRBJ2-5 TRBV11-1 TRBD2 CASSLYPREGKETQYF TGTGCCAGCAGCTTATACCCACGGGAGGGGAAAGAGACCCAGTACTTC
. TRBJ1-1 TRBV11-2 TRBD1 CASSSWTGEEDTEAFF TGTGCCAGCAGCTCGTGGACAGGGGAAGAGGACACTGAAGCTTTCTTT
. TRBJ2-7 TRBV5-4 . CASSATGNYEQYF TGTGCCAGCAGCGCTACAGGGAACTACGAGCAGTACTTC
. TRBJ1-2 TRBV6-5 TRBD1 CASTPGTGMGGYTF TGTGCCAGCACCCCTGGGACAGGGATGGGTGGCTACACCTTC
. TRBJ2-7 TRBV7-9 TRBD1 CASSLAQGQGKYEQYF TGTGCCAGCAGCTTAGCGCAGGGACAGGGGAAATACGAGCAGTACTTC
. TRBJ1-2 TRBV7-2 . CASSRAAGYGYTF TGTGCCAGCAGCCGCGCGGCGGGCTATGGCTACACCTTC
. TRBJ2-1 TRBV28 . CASSYYGEQFF TGTGCCAGCAGTTATTACGGTGAGCAGTTCTTC
. TRBJ1-5 TRBV27 TRBD1 CASSRDRVGNQPQHF TGTGCCAGCAGTCGGGACAGGGTCGGCAATCAGCCCCAGCATTTT
. TRBJ2-7 TRBV7-8 . CASSGRGKEQYF TGTGCCAGCAGCGGTAGGGGGAAAGAGCAGTACTTC
. TRBJ1-5 TRBV19 TRBD1 CASSGGRGRGSNQPQHF TGTGCCAGTAGTGGTGGCAGGGGGCGAGGTAGCAATCAGCCCCAGCATTTT
few TRBJ2-7 TRBV6-5 TRBD1 CASSYGTGSEQYF TGTGCCAGCAGTTACGGGACAGGGAGCGAGCAGTACTTC
once TRBJ2-7 TRBV5-1 . CASSLRAVGWEQYF TGCGCCAGCAGCTTACGAGCGGTTGGATGGGAGCAGTACTTC
. TRBJ2-3 TRBV18 . CASSPQGGTGDTQYF TGTGCCAGCTCACCGCAGGGTGGAACAGGAGATACGCAGTATTTT
. TRBJ1-5 TRBV5-4 . CASSLGGGSGSNQPQHF TGTGCCAGCAGCTTGGGGGGGGGTAGTGGAAGCAATCAGCCCCAGCATTTT
. TRBJ2-5 TRBV5-6 . CASKLVNEKIAETQYF TGTGCCAGCAAGTTGGTAAACGAAAAAATAGCAGAGACCCAGTACTTC
few TRBJ1-4 TRBV10-1 TRBD1 CASSAGTGDEKLFF TGCGCCAGCAGTGCCGGGACAGGGGACGAAAAACTGTTTTTT
. TRBJ2-1 TRBV5-1 . CASSFDGSHYNEQFF TGCGCCAGCAGCTTTGACGGGTCCCACTACAATGAGCAGTTCTTC
. TRBJ2-2 TRBV28 TRBD2 CASSLLAGGTGELFF TGTGCCAGCAGCCTCCTAGCGGGAGGCACCGGGGAGCTGTTTTTT
once TRBJ1-3 TRBV28 . CASSFNRPSGNTIYF TGTGCCAGCAGTTTCAACAGGCCCTCTGGAAACACCATATATTTT
few TRBJ2-1 TRBV18 . CASSPSGLGNEQFF TGTGCCAGCTCACCCTCCGGACTTGGCAATGAGCAGTTCTTC
once TRBJ2-2 TRBV4-1 TRBD2 CASSQGAGAAGELFF TGCGCCAGCAGCCAAGGGGCGGGAGCGGCCGGGGAGCTGTTTTTT
. TRBJ2-5 TRBV5-4 . CASSFPNGGAETQYF TGTGCCAGCAGCTTCCCTAACGGAGGGGCCGAGACCCAGTACTTC
. TRBJ1-3 TRBV5-4 TRBD1 CASSSPGQGRRNTIYF TGTGCCAGCAGCTCCCCCGGACAGGGGAGGCGAAACACCATATATTTT
. TRBJ2-1 TRBV6-5 . CASGGGSYNEQFF TGTGCCAGTGGGGGAGGATCCTACAATGAGCAGTTCTTC
once TRBJ2-1 TRBV27 TRBD1 CASSSRGTGGLQFF TGTGCCAGCAGTTCTAGGGGGACAGGGGGCCTGCAGTTCTTC
once TRBJ2-4 TRBV5-5 TRBD1 CASSNVRDSKNIQYF TGTGCCAGCAGCAACGTCCGGGACAGTAAAAACATTCAGTACTTC
. TRBJ1-2 TRBV5-1 . CASSLESGYGYTF TGCGCCAGCAGCTTGGAGTCAGGGTATGGCTACACCTTC
. TRBJ2-5 TRBV28 . CASSGDRLGETQYF TGTGCCAGCAGTGGTGACAGGTTAGGGGAGACCCAGTACTTC
. TRBJ2-7 TRBV5-4 TRBD1 CASSLSDRVYEQYF TGTGCCAGCAGCTTGAGTGACAGGGTGTACGAGCAGTACTTC
once TRBJ2-7 TRBV10-3 . CAISEAETYEQYF TGTGCCATCAGTGAAGCGGAGACATACGAGCAGTACTTC